The 21 T cell receptor beta chains below come from one sample, sequenced in a study of shared clonotypes between healthy human individuals. The table came from immunoSEQ multiplex PCR; TCRdb's copy has only in-frame clones and leaves some out. The sample holds over 2 million clones, 92% seen once. Sequenced: naive CD4+ T cells from PBMCs. Subset in this sample: CD45RA+ positively selected. The source of these receptors is a man between 18 and 29 years old in good health. Some clones in this sample may be carry-over from other donors' samples.

V usage is TRBV9 and J usage is TRBJ2-1, with TRBD2 matching 8 bases. In germline, CDR1 is SGDLS, CDR2 YYNGEE. The trim removed 0 bases at V and 1 base at J, leaving 6 bases unmatched. The CDR3 loop spans 17 amino acids. The CDR3, as DNA: TGTGCCAGCAGCGTAGGTTGGACTAGCAATTCCTACAATGAGCAGTTCTTC. It translates to CASSVGWTSNSYNEQFF.

V gene TRBV4-1 combines with J gene TRBJ2-1; perhaps TRBD2 as D (6 bases). CDR1 is MGHRA and CDR2 is YSYEKL in the germline V gene. Trimming shortened V by 1 base and J by 9 bases, and 7 bases separated the two germline ends. The CDR3 contains 12 residues. The DNA for the CDR3 is TGCGCCAGCAGCCAAGTGGGAGGTGAGCAGTTCTTC. Translated: CASSQVGGEQFF.

For this clone: The junction differs from germline at one of its ends, possibly a read error. The chain has TRBV11-2 and TRBJ2-5, with 12 bases fitting TRBD1. CDR3 size: 19 residues. CDR1 and CDR2 from the germline V gene are SGHAT and FQNNGV. The CDR3 protein is CASSPPRLNSGTGGEPTDF. The CDR3 coding sequence is TGTGCCAGCAGCCCCCCTCGCCTAAATTCCGGGACAGGGGGCGAGCCTACCGACTTC.

The genes are TRBV7-9 and TRBJ2-2, with TRBD1 matching 7 bases. With V trimmed by 5 bases and J by 2 bases, 5 bases remained unmatched. The CDR3 loop spans 15 amino acids. Germline CDR1 reads SEHNR; CDR2 reads FQNEAQ (reference sequence). The CDR3: CASSRGTANTGELFF. In nucleotides, the CDR3 is TGTGCCAGCAGCCGAGGGACAGCTAACACCGGGGAGCTGTTTTTT.

The count of this clone is one. The rearrangement links TRBV5-1 to TRBJ2-2, with D possibly TRBD2 on 6 matching bases. The CDR3 is 15 residues long. The germline V gene has CDR1 SGHRS and CDR2 YFSETQ. V was cut by 4 bases and J by 4 bases, with 14 bases left in between. The CDR3 loop is CASSVLARRTGELFF. The CDR3 DNA reads TGCGCCAGCAGCGTTCTAGCGCGACGCACCGGGGAGCTGTTTTTT.

The rearrangement uses TRBV10-3 and TRBJ2-5; either TRBD1 or TRBD2 may fit D (5 bases each). V dropped 10 bases and J dropped 5 bases, with 20 bases sitting between them. Germline CDR1 reads ENHRY; CDR2 reads SYGVKD. The CDR3 has 14 residues. Written as DNA, the CDR3 is TGTGCCACCAGACCCGGGGCTTTCGTGGAGACCCAGTACTTC. Its protein product is CATRPGAFVETQYF.

The CDR3, as DNA: TGTGCCAGCAGTTTATATGAGGGACAGGGTGAAGCTTTCTTT. It translates to CASSLYEGQGEAFF. The V call is TRBV28, the J call TRBJ1-1; 9 nucleotides agree with TRBD1. This CDR3 region has 14 residues. Per germline, CDR1 MDHEN and CDR2 SYDVKM. Losses at the gene ends were 1 base for V and 7 bases for J; bases not matched to a gene: 4.

DNA for the CDR3: TGCGCCAGCAGCCAAGGGTCCGGGGCCTTAATCACCGGGGAGCTGTTTTTT. It encodes CASSQGSGALITGELFF. The V gene is TRBV4-1, the J gene TRBJ2-2; D could derive from TRBD1 or TRBD2 (5 bases each). Per the germline V gene, CDR1 is MGHRA and CDR2 is YSYEKL. The V gene lost 1 base and the J gene lost 4 bases, with 16 bases spanning the gap. The CDR3 spans 17 residues.

The rearrangement joins TRBV2 to TRBJ1-3; possible D gene TRBD1, 6 bases. V was clipped by 2 bases and J by 2 bases, with 13 bases between them. Germline CDR1 SNHLY, CDR2 FYNNEI. This CDR3 spans 16 amino acids. The DNA for the CDR3 is TGTGCCAGCAGTGAACACGCAGGGGAAACTGGAAACACCATATATTTT. It translates to CASSEHAGETGNTIYF.

The V call is TRBV30, the J call TRBJ1-4; D might be TRBD1 (5 bases). V lost 1 base and J lost 0, with 12 bases in between. The CDR3 runs to 16 residues. Germline values: CDR1 GTSNPN, CDR2 SVGIG (reference sequence). In DNA form, the CDR3 reads TGTGCCTGGAGTGGTGAGGGACCACCAACTAATGAAAAACTGTTTTTT. It codes for CAWSGEGPPTNEKLFF. Filled out from reference TRBV30 and TRBJ1-4, the complete variable domain reads SQTIHQWPATLVQPVGSPLSLECTVEGTSNPNLYWYRQAAGRGLQLLFYSVGIGQISSEVPQNLSASRPQDRQFILSSKKLLLSDSGFYLCAWSGEGPPTNEKLFFGSGTQLSVL.

This clone was observed a handful of times. The CDR3 here is CASSLVRNRGAFF. In nucleotides, the CDR3 is TGTGCCAGCAGTTTAGTACGAAACCGGGGAGCTTTCTTT. The rearrangement links TRBV28 to TRBJ1-1; no clear D. The CDR3 sequence is 13 residues long. Deletions cut 2 bases from V and 10 bases from J, with 14 bases between. Germline CDR1 and CDR2: MDHEN and SYDVKM.

The chain has TRBV21-1 and TRBJ2-7; the D call of TRBD2 is as the table states it, not checked on the DNA. TRBV21-1 is recorded as a pseudogene. CDR3 size: 15 residues. The CDR3 DNA reads TGTGCCAGCAGCCACCATCGGGAGGGGACGTACGAGCAGTACTTC. Protein product: CASSHHREGTYEQYF.

V and J are TRBV11-2 and TRBJ2-4, with D perhaps matching TRBD2 (5 bases). CDR1 is SGHAT, CDR2 FQNNGV, per germline. There are 16 residues in the CDR3. V was clipped by 0 bases and J by 9 bases, with 18 bases between them. The CDR3 DNA reads TGTGCCAGCAGCTTAGAGGCTCTTCTAAACGGAGGCATTCAGTACTTC. This codes for CASSLEALLNGGIQYF.

The CDR3 DNA reads as TGTGCCAGCAGTTACTCCACGCCGACAGGGGGTGGCTACACCTTC. It specifies CASSYSTPTGGGYTF. The rearrangement uses TRBV6-5 and TRBJ1-2; 9 bases line up with TRBD1. Germline CDR1 is MNHEY and CDR2 is SVGAGI. V shed 0 bases, J shed 7 bases, and the junction held 6 bases outside the gene matches. The CDR3 extends over 15 amino acids.

This chain joins TRBV5-1 and TRBJ1-4; D call uncertain. The CDR3 totals 16 residues. V gave up 4 bases and J gave up 0 bases, with 13 bases separating them. In germline, CDR1 is SGHRS, CDR2 YFSETQ. The CDR3 loop reads CASSLGRVATNEKLFF. The CDR3 DNA reads TGCGCCAGCAGCCTTGGAAGGGTTGCAACTAATGAAAAACTGTTTTTT.

This clone was recorded only once. J is TRBJ2-3 and V is TRBV5-4, with D unresolved. Germline V lookup: CDR1 SGHNT, CDR2 YYREEE (reference sequence). The V end lost 4 bases, the J end lost 3 bases, and 12 bases lay between the germline ends. The CDR3 length is 14 residues. This CDR3 reads CASSPQPETDTQYF. The CDR3 DNA reads as TGTGCCAGCAGCCCCCAGCCCGAGACAGATACGCAGTATTTT.

This chain uses TRBV5-1 with TRBJ2-5; 9 bases are shared with TRBD2. J gave up 5 bases and V 1 base, and 6 bases lay outside the gene matches. Looked up from germline, CDR1 is SGHRS and CDR2 is YFSETQ. This CDR3 comprises 15 residues. CDR3 protein: CASSLISSGSETQYF. The CDR3 region has the DNA TGCGCCAGCAGCTTGATTAGTAGCGGGAGCGAGACCCAGTACTTC.

The CDR3 spells CASSYRLATDTQYF. The DNA for the CDR3 is TGTGCCAGCAGTTACAGACTAGCCACAGATACGCAGTATTTT. The chain carries TRBV28 and TRBJ2-3; 7 bases align to TRBD2. The germline V gene has CDR1 MDHEN and CDR2 SYDVKM. J lost 2 bases, V lost 4 bases, and 3 bases had no gene match. The CDR3 is 14 amino acids.

This sequence joins TRBV18 and TRBJ2-7; 8 nucleotides align to TRBD2. The CDR3 consists of 16 residues. Germline V gives CDR1 KGHSH, CDR2 LQKENI. V shed 3 bases, J shed 6 bases, and the junction held 13 bases outside the gene matches. CDR3 nucleotide sequence: TGTGCCAGCTCACCCACCGCTGATGGCGGGGGGAGCGAGCAGTACTTC. Translating it yields CASSPTADGGGSEQYF.

This clone was seen only once. This specimen includes other DNA sequences encoding the same CDR3. This sequence joins TRBV6-5 and TRBJ2-7; tentative D call: TRBD1 (5 bases). The CDR3 contains 14 residues. Germline CDR1 reads MNHEY; CDR2 reads SVGAGI. V shed 0 bases and J shed 1 base, with 7 bases lying between them. The CDR3 loop reads CASSYSGLSYEQYF. DNA for the CDR3: TGTGCCAGCAGTTACTCGGGGCTATCCTACGAGCAGTACTTC.

This clone was detected once. This sample includes further DNA sequences coding for the same CDR3. The gene calls are TRBV30 and TRBJ2-7; tentatively, D is TRBD1 (5 bases). Germline lookup yields CDR1 GTSNPN and CDR2 SVGIG (reference sequence). V lost 0 bases to trimming and J lost 2 bases, with 8 bases between them. This CDR3 is built from 13 residues. This CDR3 is CAWSVPGTYEQYF. The CDR3 nucleotides read TGTGCCTGGAGTGTACCAGGGACCTACGAGCAGTACTTC.